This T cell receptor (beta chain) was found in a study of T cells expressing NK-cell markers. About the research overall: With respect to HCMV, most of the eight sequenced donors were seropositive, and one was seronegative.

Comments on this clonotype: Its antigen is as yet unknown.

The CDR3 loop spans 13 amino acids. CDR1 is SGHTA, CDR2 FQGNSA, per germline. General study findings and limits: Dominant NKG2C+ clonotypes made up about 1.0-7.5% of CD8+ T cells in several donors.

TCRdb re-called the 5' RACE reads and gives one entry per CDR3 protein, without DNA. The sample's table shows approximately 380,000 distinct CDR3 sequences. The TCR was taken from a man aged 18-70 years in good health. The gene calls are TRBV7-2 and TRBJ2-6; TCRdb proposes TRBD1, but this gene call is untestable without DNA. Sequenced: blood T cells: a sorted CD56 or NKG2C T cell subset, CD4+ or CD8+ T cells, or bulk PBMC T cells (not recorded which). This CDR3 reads CASGGVGANVLTF.